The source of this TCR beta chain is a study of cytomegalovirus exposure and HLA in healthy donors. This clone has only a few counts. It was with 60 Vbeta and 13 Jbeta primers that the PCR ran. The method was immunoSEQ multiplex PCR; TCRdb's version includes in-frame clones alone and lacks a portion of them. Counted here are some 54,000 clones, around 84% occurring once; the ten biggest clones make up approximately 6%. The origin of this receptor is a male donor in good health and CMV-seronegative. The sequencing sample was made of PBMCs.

In DNA form, the CDR3 reads TGCGCCAGCAGCCGGGAGGGTCATCGAGGCTACACCTTC. This codes for CASSREGHRGYTF. The chain recombines TRBV4-3 with TRBJ1-2; D is unresolved. Germline V lookup: CDR1 LGHNA, CDR2 YSLEER. V lost 4 bases, J lost 8 bases, and 14 bases lay in between. This CDR3 has 13 residues.